The 21 T cell receptor beta chains in this list originate from one sample, sequenced in a study of blood T cell repertoires in COVID-19. The repertoire was sequenced with immunoSEQ multiplex PCR; TCRdb's copy has only in-frame clones and lacks some. The repertoire holds 100,000 to 150,000 clones, with roughly three quarters as singletons. The sequencing sample was made of peripheral blood. The receptors shown here come from a woman in her seventies with acute or convalescent COVID-19.

V is TRBV28 and J is TRBJ1-2; no clear D gene. V was clipped by 2 bases and J by 4 bases, with 8 bases between them. This CDR3 has 13 amino acids. Germline CDR1 reads MDHEN; CDR2 reads SYDVKM. CDR3 region: CASSLTELYGYTF. The CDR3 nucleotides are TGTGCCAGCAGTTTAACAGAACTCTATGGCTACACCTTC.

The rearrangement joins TRBV19 to TRBJ1-1, with D possibly TRBD1 on 5 matching bases. The CDR3 has 14 amino acids. Trimming took off 7 bases at V and 4 bases at J, with 16 bases between the two ends. From germline, CDR1 is LNHDA and CDR2 SQIVND (reference sequence). CDR3 sequence reads: CASTKDSVSTEAFF. The CDR3 region has the DNA TGTGCCAGTACCAAAGACAGTGTCTCCACTGAAGCTTTCTTT.

J is TRBJ2-7 and V is TRBV2, with TRBD2 matching 7 bases. Germline loops: CDR1 SNHLY, CDR2 FYNNEI. This CDR3 is 13 amino acids long. With V trimmed by 6 bases and J by 6 bases, 8 bases remained unmatched. The CDR3: CASRRTSIGEQYF. CDR3 sequence (DNA): TGTGCCAGCAGGAGGACTAGTATAGGCGAGCAGTACTTC.

A few counts support this clone. The genes are TRBV5-1 and TRBJ2-1; possible D gene TRBD1, 5 bases. V dropped 5 bases and J dropped 8 bases, with 14 bases sitting between them. This CDR3 is built from 13 residues. Germline V CDR1 and CDR2: SGHRS, YFSETQ. The CDR3 bases are TGCGCCAGCAGGGAACAGGCACGGCATGAGCAGTTCTTC. It codes for CASREQARHEQFF.

V is TRBV6-2 or TRBV6-3 and J is TRBJ1-1, with D unclear. Germline V gives CDR1 MNHEY, CDR2 SVGEGT. With 2 bases removed from V and 3 bases from J, the gap between germline ends came to 7 bases. There are 13 residues in the CDR3. The CDR3 nucleotides are TGTGCCAGCAGTTACAACGGTTACACTGAAGCTTTCTTT. Its translation: CASSYNGYTEAFF.

CDR3 nucleotides: TGTGCCAGTGGGGAGGGGGTCGGTTCACCCCTCCACTTT. Protein product: CASGEGVGSPLHF. The V gene is TRBV19, the J gene TRBJ1-6, with D maybe TRBD1 (6 bases). Germline CDR1 LNHDA, CDR2 SQIVND (reference sequence). CDR3 size: 13 residues. V was clipped by 8 bases and J by 9 bases, with 14 bases between them.

On this clone: The CDR3 ends on some other residue instead of the conserved phenylalanine or tryptophan, so this is likely a read error. It is unclear where the CDR3 begins or ends on the DNA, so no DNA is shown, and the CDR3 is as TCRdb lists it. This chain joins TRBV7-9 and TRBJ1-1; the table gives TRBD1 as D, unverified against the DNA. The CDR3 sequence runs 13 residues, both termini included. Germline CDR1 reads SEHNR; CDR2 reads FQNEAQ (reference sequence). The CDR3 protein is CASSPAIATASFV.

Only a few counts were recorded for this clone. This chain links TRBV2 with TRBJ2-2; D is undetermined. The CDR3 totals 14 residues. Germline V gene data show CDR1 as SNHLY and CDR2 as FYNNEI. Trimming left V 9 bases short and J 0 bases short, with 11 bases between. CDR3 nucleotides: TGTGCCAGTCTCGCGGATGCGAACACCGGGGAGCTGTTTTTT. Its translation is CASLADANTGELFF.

This chain joins TRBV5-1 and TRBJ2-5; 12 bases are a match to TRBD1. Per the germline V gene, CDR1 is SGHRS and CDR2 is YFSETQ. V lost 0 bases to trimming and J lost 4 bases; unmatched junction nucleotides: 10. CDR3 length: 18 amino acids. The CDR3 loop reads CASSLVGTGGAVGETQYF. DNA of the CDR3: TGCGCCAGCAGCTTGGTAGGGACAGGGGGCGCAGTGGGAGAGACCCAGTACTTC.

The chain employs TRBV5-4 and TRBJ1-6, with unresolved D. Trimming stripped 4 bases from V and 7 bases from J, with 15 bases between. The CDR3 contains 15 residues. Germline V CDR1 and CDR2: SGHNT, YYREEE (reference sequence). In DNA form, the CDR3 reads TGTGCCAGCAGCCTGGATGTGACGGGGAATTCACCCCTCCACTTT. Translating gives CASSLDVTGNSPLHF. Full variable domain (remainder filled in from reference TRBV5-4 and TRBJ1-6): ETGVTQSPTHLIKTRGQQVTLRCSSQSGHNTVSWYQQALGQGPQFIFQYYREEENGRGNFPPRFSGLQFPNYSSELNVNALELDDSALYLCASSLDVTGNSPLHFGNGTRLTVT.

The V call is TRBV7-9, the J call TRBJ2-7, with D maybe TRBD2 (6 bases). This CDR3 has 16 amino acids. Germline loops: CDR1 SEHNR, CDR2 FQNEAQ (reference sequence). V lost 3 bases and J lost 1, with 16 bases in between. DNA of the CDR3: TGTGCCAGCAGCTTCCCCGCGGGATCCCATTCCTACGAGCAGTACTTC. The encoded protein is CASSFPAGSHSYEQYF.

The V call is TRBV9, the J call TRBJ2-7, with 9 bases fitting TRBD1. With V trimmed by 2 bases and J by 4 bases, 4 bases remained unmatched. This CDR3 has 14 residues. From germline, CDR1 is SGDLS and CDR2 YYNGEE. The DNA of the CDR3 is TGTGCCAGCAGCGTTGGGACAGGGAGATACGAGCAGTACTTC. It is translated as CASSVGTGRYEQYF.

The J gene is TRBJ2-7, the V gene TRBV6-1, with D maybe TRBD2 (5 bases). The germline gives CDR1 MNHNS, CDR2 SASEGT. V was clipped by 2 bases and J by 3 bases, with 14 bases between them. CDR3 size: 15 residues. CDR3 region: CASSEQRSPSYEQYF. The CDR3 coding sequence is TGTGCCAGCAGTGAACAGCGGTCACCGAGCTACGAGCAGTACTTC.

The chain employs TRBV28 and TRBJ2-4; 8 nucleotides agree with TRBD1. The CDR3 consists of 17 residues. The germline CDR1 and CDR2 sequences are MDHEN and SYDVKM. Germline trimming cut 0 bases from V and 0 bases from J; bases unmatched to any gene: 4. In DNA form, the CDR3 reads TGTGCCAGCAGTTTATGGGGACAGGTTCTAGCCAAAAACATTCAGTACTTC. This translates into CASSLWGQVLAKNIQYF.

This clone has just one count. The chain is built from TRBV10-3 and TRBJ1-3; D not resolved. The CDR3 totals 17 residues. Trimming stripped 3 bases from V and 0 bases from J, with 15 bases between. From germline, CDR1 is ENHRY and CDR2 SYGVKD. The CDR3 region has the DNA TGTGCCATCAGTGAACGAGGAACGGGAAGCTCTGGAAACACCATATATTTT. Its translation: CAISERGTGSSGNTIYF.

The chain uses TRBV27 and TRBJ2-2; TRBD1 matches at 9 bases. Germline trimming cut 6 bases from V and 4 bases from J; bases unmatched to any gene: 6. Germline CDR1 reads MNHEY; CDR2 reads SMNVEV (reference sequence). The length of the CDR3 is 15 residues. The CDR3 protein is CASRSRDRVTGELFF. The CDR3 DNA is TGTGCCAGCAGAAGCCGGGACAGGGTCACCGGGGAGCTGTTTTTT.

The V gene is TRBV4-3, the J gene TRBJ2-3; the D gene is possibly TRBD1 (6 bases). The CDR3 sequence is 14 residues long. Deletions cut 1 base from V and 7 bases from J, with 12 bases between. CDR1 is LGHNA and CDR2 is YSLEER in the germline V gene. The DNA for the CDR3 is TGCGCCAGCAGCCAAGGCCTAACAGGGAATACGCAGTATTTT. It translates to CASSQGLTGNTQYF.

This chain joins TRBV5-8 and TRBJ2-1, with 14 bases aligning to TRBD2. CDR1 SGHTS and CDR2 YDEGEE come from the germline V gene. V was pared by 0 bases and J by 1 base, with 3 bases of the junction left unmatched. This CDR3 contains 18 residues. CDR3 sequence (DNA): TGTGCCAGCAGCTTGGCCGGGACTAGCGGGGGTTCCTACAATGAGCAGTTCTTC. This encodes CASSLAGTSGGSYNEQFF.

The rearrangement links TRBV20-1 to TRBJ2-5; D is undetermined. The CDR3 extends over 11 amino acids. Germline CDR1 and CDR2: DFQATT and SNEGSKA (reference sequence). Trimming removed 0 bases at V and 5 bases at J, with 4 bases between. CDR3 residues: CSARERETQYF. CDR3 in DNA: TGCAGTGCTAGAGAGAGGGAGACCCAGTACTTC.

The table lists this clone with a count of one. The V call is TRBV2, the J call TRBJ1-3; 7 bases map to TRBD1. The germline V gene encodes CDR1 SNHLY and CDR2 FYNNEI. V shed 8 bases, J shed 2 bases, and the junction held 3 bases outside the gene matches. There are 13 residues in the CDR3. The CDR3 region has the DNA TGTGCCAGCCGACAGGGTCCTGGAAACACCATATATTTT. It is translated as CASRQGPGNTIYF.

This CDR3 is CASSYSQLQETQYF. The CDR3 bases are TGTGCCAGCAGTTACTCACAGTTACAAGAGACCCAGTACTTC. The chain has TRBV6-5 and TRBJ2-5, with unresolved D. CDR1 is MNHEY, CDR2 SVGAGI, per germline. CDR3 length: 14 amino acids. Trimming cost V 0 bases and J 2 bases, with 7 bases left between them.